These 23 T cell receptor beta chains came from one sample sequenced in a study of T cell responses to AZD1222 COVID-19 vaccine. Sequencing was performed with immunoSEQ multiplex PCR; in TCRdb, only in-frame clones are kept and a portion is missing. This table has 150,000 to 200,000 clones, 85% to 90% appearing once. Sequences were derived from peripheral blood, sampled 28 days after the second dose of the MenACWY control vaccine. These receptors all come from an adult who received the MenACWY meningococcal vaccine as a control.

This chain uses TRBV27 with TRBJ1-6; possible D gene TRBD1, 5 bases. Germline lookup yields CDR1 MNHEY and CDR2 SMNVEV (reference sequence). This CDR3 has 18 residues. V lost 6 bases and J 0 bases, leaving 18 bases between the germline ends. The CDR3 sequence is CASSSTYDRISYNSPLHF. The CDR3 nucleotides read TGTGCCAGCAGCTCTACGTATGACAGAATCTCCTATAATTCACCCCTCCACTTT.

The rearrangement uses TRBV6-5 and TRBJ2-2; D gene unclear. The CDR3 spans 13 residues. Deletions cut 7 bases from V and 6 bases from J, with 12 bases between. From germline, CDR1 is MNHEY and CDR2 SVGAGI. This chain's CDR3 is CASMSRIPGELFF. CDR3 DNA sequence: TGTGCCAGCATGTCGCGGATCCCCGGGGAGCTGTTTTTT.

The chain has TRBV27 and TRBJ1-1, with TRBD1 identical over 9 bases. There are 15 residues in the CDR3. J gave up 5 bases and V 2 bases, and 6 bases lay outside the gene matches. Germline CDR1 and CDR2: MNHEY and SMNVEV (reference sequence). The chain's CDR3 is CASSLGGQGYTEAFF. The CDR3, as DNA: TGTGCCAGCAGTTTAGGGGGACAGGGATATACTGAAGCTTTCTTT.

The chain's CDR3 is CAILGGESDNSPLHF. CDR3 nucleotide sequence: TGTGCCATCTTAGGGGGGGAGTCTGATAATTCACCCCTCCACTTT. The gene calls are TRBV6-5 and TRBJ1-6; maybe TRBD1 (6 bases). Germline lookup yields CDR1 MNHEY and CDR2 SVGAGI. V was shortened by 10 bases and J by 5 bases, with 18 bases between the two germline ends. The CDR3 length is 15 residues.

The V and J genes are TRBV3-1 (or the pseudogene TRBV3-2) and TRBJ2-7; possible D gene TRBD2, 5 bases. Germline assignment: CDR1 LGHDT and CDR2 YNNKEL (reference sequence). CDR3 length: 14 residues. Trimming removed 2 bases at V and 0 bases at J, with 8 bases between. The CDR3 bases are TGTGCCAGCAGCCAAAGAGGGAGCTCCTACGAGCAGTACTTC. Its translation: CASSQRGSSYEQYF.

The CDR3 region is CASGGQAYEQYF. CDR3 coding DNA: TGTGCCAGCGGAGGGCAGGCCTACGAGCAGTACTTC. The chain carries TRBV6-5 and TRBJ2-7, with a possible D match to TRBD2 (6 bases). Germline values: CDR1 MNHEY, CDR2 SVGAGI. With 8 bases removed from V and 2 bases from J, the gap between germline ends came to 10 bases. The CDR3 sequence is 12 residues long.

V usage is TRBV10-3 and J usage is TRBJ1-2, with a possible D match to TRBD1 (6 bases). V was shortened by 5 bases and J by 6 bases, with 10 bases between the two germline ends. The germline V gene encodes CDR1 ENHRY and CDR2 SYGVKD. The CDR3 is 12 residues long. Here the CDR3 reads CAISSGVNGYTF. The CDR3 DNA sequence: TGTGCCATCAGTTCAGGGGTTAATGGCTACACCTTC.

J is TRBJ1-2 and V is TRBV12-3 or TRBV12-4; no firm D call. Trimming left V 0 bases short and J 6 bases short, with 8 bases between. The CDR3 consists of 13 residues. In DNA form, the CDR3 reads TGTGCCAGCAGTTTAGCTGAGGGAAATGGCTACACCTTC. This encodes CASSLAEGNGYTF.

The V call is TRBV19, the J call TRBJ2-5; D is ambiguous. Trimming pared 5 bases from V and 5 bases from J, leaving 9 bases between. Germline V gene data show CDR1 as LNHDA and CDR2 as SQIVND (reference sequence). The length of the CDR3 is 12 residues. CDR3 loop: CASSGQAETQYF. In DNA, the CDR3 is TGTGCCAGTAGTGGGCAGGCGGAGACCCAGTACTTC.

This chain links TRBV5-1 with TRBJ2-1; D remains ambiguous. Between the trimmed V and J ends, which lost 7 bases and 6 bases, there was a span of 20 bases. This CDR3 region has 15 residues. Germline V gives CDR1 SGHRS, CDR2 YFSETQ. The CDR3 reads CASHEPDMRGNEQFF. CDR3 DNA: TGCGCCAGCCATGAGCCGGATATGAGAGGCAATGAGCAGTTCTTC.

This clone was recorded only once. The CDR3 nucleotides are TGCGCCAGCAGTGACAGCTCTGGAAACACCATATATTTT. This codes for CASSDSSGNTIYF. The genes are TRBV10-1 and TRBJ1-3; D gene uncertain. CDR1 is WNHNN and CDR2 is SYGVQD in the germline V gene (reference sequence). V dropped 3 bases and J dropped 0 bases, with 3 bases sitting between them. This CDR3 has 13 residues.

The V and J genes are TRBV19 and TRBJ2-7; the D gene is possibly TRBD1 (6 bases). V shed 6 bases and J shed 7 bases, with 19 bases lying between them. The CDR3 totals 14 residues. CDR1 and CDR2 from the germline V gene are LNHDA and SQIVND (reference sequence). The DNA of the CDR3 is TGTGCCAGTAGCCGCGACAGGAGGCTAGGGGAGCAGTACTTC. It specifies CASSRDRRLGEQYF.

The V and J genes are TRBV9 and TRBJ2-5; TRBD2 is a possible D gene (5 bases). Per germline, CDR1 SGDLS and CDR2 YYNGEE. The CDR3 has 16 residues. The V and J ends lost 3 bases and 5 bases respectively, with 20 bases between them. CDR3 DNA: TGTGCCAGCAGCGCCCGGGGTAACCCCTCTAGGGAGACCCAGTACTTC. Amino acids: CASSARGNPSRETQYF.

This rearrangement joins TRBV5-8 to TRBJ2-7; D unresolved. Germline V lookup: CDR1 SGHTS, CDR2 YDEGEE. V lost 5 bases to trimming and J lost 8 bases, with 11 bases between them. This CDR3 contains 11 residues. This CDR3 is CASRVLRKQYF. The CDR3 nucleotides are TGTGCCAGCAGGGTTCTACGAAAGCAGTACTTC.

This clone was counted a few times. The chain joins TRBV7-2 to TRBJ2-5; 9 bases line up with TRBD2. The germline CDR1 and CDR2 sequences are SGHTA and FQGNSA. J was trimmed by 5 bases and V by 1 base; bases with no gene match: 8. The CDR3 is made up of 16 amino acids. CDR3 residues: CASSLVGGRDFETQYF. The CDR3 nucleotides are TGTGCCAGCAGCTTAGTGGGCGGGAGGGATTTCGAGACCCAGTACTTC.

This chain links TRBV19 with TRBJ1-2; 8 bases are shared with TRBD1. CDR1 and CDR2 (germline): LNHDA, SQIVND (reference sequence). Trimming took 5 bases from V and 0 from J; bases not matched to a gene: 5. The CDR3 is 15 residues long. This CDR3 is CASSPGTGSNYGYTF. Written as DNA, the CDR3 is TGTGCCAGTAGTCCCGGGACAGGATCTAACTATGGCTACACCTTC.

The chain combines TRBV6-5 with TRBJ2-7, with D possibly being TRBD1 or TRBD2 (5 bases each). Between the trimmed V and J ends, which lost 5 bases and 5 bases, there was a span of 16 bases. The V gene's germline CDR1 is MNHEY and CDR2 SVGAGI. The CDR3 loop spans 14 amino acids. The CDR3 DNA follows: TGTGCCAGCAGTACACCCGGGGCCTATGACGAGCAGTACTTC. This codes for CASSTPGAYDEQYF.

The rearrangement joins TRBV25-1 to TRBJ2-2; perhaps TRBD2 as D (6 bases). The CDR3 runs to 15 residues. The germline V gene encodes CDR1 MGHDK and CDR2 SYGVNS. V shed 4 bases and J shed 6 bases, with 15 bases lying between them. This chain's CDR3 is CASSGTRGSAGELFF. DNA of the CDR3: TGTGCCAGCAGTGGGACCCGGGGGTCCGCCGGGGAGCTGTTTTTT.

The chain has TRBV11-2 and TRBJ2-1; perhaps TRBD2 as D (6 bases). V was pared by 8 bases and J by 8 bases, with 19 bases between. This CDR3 has 14 amino acids. CDR1 is SGHAT and CDR2 is FQNNGV in the germline V gene. The CDR3 sequence is CASLPGLRSHEQFF. The CDR3 DNA is TGTGCCAGCCTGCCGGGACTCAGGTCACATGAGCAGTTCTTC. Full variable domain (rest looked up from reference TRBV11-2 and TRBJ2-1): EAGVAQSPRYKIIEKRQSVAFWCNPISGHATLYWYQQILGQGPKLLIQFQNNGVVDDSQLPKDRFSAERLKGVDSTLKIQPAKLEDSAVYLCASLPGLRSHEQFFGPGTRLTVL.

The genes are TRBV19 and TRBJ2-1, with D possibly TRBD2 on 5 matching bases. V dropped 3 bases and J dropped 8 bases, with 5 bases sitting between them. The length of the CDR3 is 11 residues. Germline V gives CDR1 LNHDA, CDR2 SQIVND (reference sequence). CDR3 region: CASSMRDEQFF. The CDR3 DNA sequence: TGTGCCAGTAGTATGAGGGATGAGCAGTTCTTC.

The chain is built from TRBV7-8 and TRBJ2-2; D not resolved. CDR1 and CDR2 from the germline V gene are SGHVS and FQNEAQ. The CDR3 contains 13 residues. V was cut by 2 bases and J by 5 bases, with 6 bases left in between. The CDR3 coding sequence is TGTGCCAGCAGCTTACTTGAAACCGGGGAGCTGTTTTTT. It translates to CASSLLETGELFF.

The chain carries TRBV4-1 and TRBJ1-4; 7 bases align to TRBD1. This CDR3 is built from 14 residues. V lost 2 bases, J lost 4 bases, and 1 base stayed unmatched. Germline V CDR1 and CDR2: MGHRA, YSYEKL. CDR3 loop: CASSQRDSNEKLFF. The CDR3 nucleotides read TGCGCCAGCAGCCAACGGGACAGTAATGAAAAACTGTTTTTT.

The gene calls are TRBV13 and TRBJ2-5, with 11 bases lining up with TRBD2. The V gene end was trimmed by 6 bases and the J gene end by 5 bases; junction bases not matched to a gene: 11. This CDR3 region has 16 residues. The germline gives CDR1 PRHDT, CDR2 FYEKMQ (reference sequence). The CDR3 coding sequence is TGTGCCAGCAGGAGACTAGCGGGACCAGCCCGGGAGACCCAGTACTTC. Translating gives CASRRLAGPARETQYF.